The clone carrying this T cell receptor beta chain was counted only a few times. This sample was included in a study of blood T cells in healthy people across ages. It was with a sample-barcoded 5' primer and a J-beta primer mix that a second PCR of about 6 to 12 cycles was run. One entry per CDR3 protein results from TCRdb running MiXCR on the 5' RACE reads. The table has hundreds of thousands of distinct CDR3 sequences, roughly 24% seen once. V was clipped by 6 bases and J by 0 bases, with 19 bases between them. This CDR3 comprises 17 residues. Germline CDR1 reads ENHRY; CDR2 reads SYGVKD. This same sample was also part of a study on T cells of mothers and their children. From that report: Mother-child pairs who were related displayed a slightly higher overlap than unrelated pairs, a difference that was non-significant.

The sequencing input was blood. This TCR came from a boy aged 5 to 17 in good health. The chain uses TRBV10-3 and TRBJ2-3; possible D gene TRBD2, 6 bases. CDR3 amino acids: CAISRSAGSPSTDTQYF. In DNA, the CDR3 is TGTGCCATCAGCCGAAGCGCGGGGAGCCCTAGCACAGATACGCAGTATTTT.